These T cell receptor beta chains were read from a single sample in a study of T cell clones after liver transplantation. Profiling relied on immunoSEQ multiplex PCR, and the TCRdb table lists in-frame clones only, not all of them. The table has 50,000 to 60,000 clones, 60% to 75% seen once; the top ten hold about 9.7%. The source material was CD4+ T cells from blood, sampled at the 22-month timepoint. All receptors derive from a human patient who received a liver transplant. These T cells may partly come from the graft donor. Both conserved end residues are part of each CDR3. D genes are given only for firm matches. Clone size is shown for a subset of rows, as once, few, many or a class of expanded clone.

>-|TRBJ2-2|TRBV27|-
CASSFTGLGTGELFF
TGTGCCAGCAGTTTTACGGGCCTTGGGACCGGGGAGCTGTTTTTT
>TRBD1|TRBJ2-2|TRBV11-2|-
CASSLGQGTGELFF
TGTGCCAGCAGCTTGGGACAGGGGACCGGGGAGCTGTTTTTT
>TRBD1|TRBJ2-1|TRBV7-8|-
CASSLEGGLLAVFF
TGTGCCAGCAGCTTAGAAGGGGGCCTATTGGCCGTTTTCTTC
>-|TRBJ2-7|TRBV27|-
CASSENRDRREQYF
TGTGCCAGCAGTGAAAACAGAGACCGTCGGGAGCAGTACTTC
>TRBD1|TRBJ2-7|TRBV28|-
CASRAGTANSYEQYF
TGTGCCAGCAGAGCCGGGACAGCCAACTCCTACGAGCAGTACTTC
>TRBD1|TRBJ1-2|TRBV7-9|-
CASRSTGVGGYTF
TGTGCCAGCAGGTCGACAGGGGTGGGAGGCTACACCTTC
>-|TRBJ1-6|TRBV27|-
CASSAQQSSYNSPLHF
TGTGCCAGCAGTGCCCAACAGAGCTCCTATAATTCACCCCTCCACTTT
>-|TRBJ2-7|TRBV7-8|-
CASTIRGEASYEQYF
TGTGCCAGCACCATTAGAGGGGAAGCGTCCTACGAGCAGTACTTC
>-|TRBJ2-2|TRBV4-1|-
CASSQVGLRGTGELFF
TGCGCCAGCAGCCAAGTTGGCCTCCGGGGCACCGGGGAGCTGTTTTTT
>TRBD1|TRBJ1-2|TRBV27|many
CASSLSGQGTGGYTF
TGTGCCAGCAGTTTGTCCGGACAGGGTACAGGAGGCTACACCTTC
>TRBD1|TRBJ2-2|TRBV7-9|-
CASSTSTGHYTGELFF
TGTGCCAGCAGCACCTCGACAGGGCATTACACCGGGGAGCTGTTTTTT
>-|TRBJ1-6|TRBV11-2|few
CASSPWTEIDSPLHF
TGTGCCAGCAGCCCGTGGACAGAAATAGATTCACCCCTCCACTTT
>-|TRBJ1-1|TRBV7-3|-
CASSSPGLTEAFF
TGTGCCAGCAGCTCCCCCGGGCTCACTGAAGCTTTCTTT
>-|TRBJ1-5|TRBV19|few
CASSIDQDSPGRPQHF
TGTGCCAGTAGTATAGATCAGGACAGCCCAGGGAGGCCCCAGCATTTT
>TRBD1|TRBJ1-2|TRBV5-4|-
CASSAVQGQYGYTF
TGTGCCAGCAGCGCAGTACAGGGGCAGTATGGCTACACCTTC
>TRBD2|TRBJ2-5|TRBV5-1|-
CASSSLAGEGETQYF
TGCGCCAGCAGCTCTTTAGCGGGGGAGGGAGAGACCCAGTACTTC
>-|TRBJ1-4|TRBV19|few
CASIGLQEKLFF
TGTGCCAGTATTGGTTTGCAGGAAAAACTGTTTTTT
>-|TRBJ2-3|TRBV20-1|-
CSARVGDTQYF
TGCAGTGCTAGAGTTGGGGATACGCAGTATTTT
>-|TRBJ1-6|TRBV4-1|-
CASSQEAGLVDSYNSPLHF
TGCGCCAGCAGCCAAGAGGCAGGGTTAGTGGATTCCTATAATTCACCCCTCCACTTT
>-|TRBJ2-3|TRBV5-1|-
CASSFNQLANTDTQYF
TGCGCCAGCAGCTTCAATCAGCTAGCTAACACAGATACGCAGTATTTT
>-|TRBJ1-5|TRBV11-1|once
CASSLGVGQPQHF
TGTGCCAGCAGCTTAGGAGTCGGTCAGCCCCAGCATTTT
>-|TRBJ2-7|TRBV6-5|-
CASSYTSGPTSDEQYF
TGTGCCAGCAGTTACACCTCGGGGCCGACTAGTGACGAGCAGTACTTC
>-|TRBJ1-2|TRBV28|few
CATPGEGYGYTF
TGTGCCACCCCAGGGGAGGGCTATGGCTACACCTTC
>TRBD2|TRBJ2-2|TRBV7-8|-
CASSLEGRSSGTGELFF
TGTGCCAGCAGCTTAGAGGGTCGGTCTAGCGGGACCGGGGAGCTGTTTTTT
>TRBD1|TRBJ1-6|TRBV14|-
CASSPRTGQGHSPLHF
TGTGCCAGCAGCCCCAGAACGGGACAGGGACATTCACCCCTCCACTTT
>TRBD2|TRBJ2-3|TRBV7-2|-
CASSLGLAGGADTQYF
TGTGCCAGCAGCTTGGGACTAGCGGGGGGAGCAGATACGCAGTATTTT
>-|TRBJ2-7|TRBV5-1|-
CASSHGQVTYEQYF
TGCGCCAGCAGCCACGGACAAGTTACCTACGAGCAGTACTTC
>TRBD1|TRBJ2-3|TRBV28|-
CASSTNRDRVPDTQYF
TGTGCCAGCAGCACCAACCGGGACAGGGTCCCAGATACGCAGTATTTT
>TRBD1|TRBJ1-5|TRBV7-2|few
CASSSRTGGQPQHF
TGTGCCAGCAGCTCTCGGACAGGGGGTCAGCCCCAGCATTTT
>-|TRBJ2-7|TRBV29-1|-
CSAKDRDQYF
TGCAGCGCCAAGGACAGAGACCAGTACTTC
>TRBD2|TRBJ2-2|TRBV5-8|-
CASSLLRTSGGSNTGELFF
TGTGCCAGCAGCTTGCTACGGACTAGCGGGGGGTCGAACACCGGGGAGCTGTTTTTT
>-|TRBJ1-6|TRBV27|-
CASSLNRDPGRGSPLHF
TGTGCCAGCAGTTTAAACCGGGACCCAGGTCGAGGGTCACCCCTCCACTTT
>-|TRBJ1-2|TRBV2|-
CASSENSGYTF
TGTGCCAGCAGTGAAAACAGCGGCTACACCTTC
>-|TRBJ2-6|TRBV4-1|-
CASSQDRARGTGANVLTF
TGCGCCAGCAGCCAAGATCGGGCTAGGGGGACTGGGGCCAACGTCCTGACTTTC
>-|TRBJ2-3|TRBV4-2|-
CASSQGSGGRRDTQYF
TGTGCCAGCAGCCAAGGTTCCGGGGGCCGAAGAGATACGCAGTATTTT
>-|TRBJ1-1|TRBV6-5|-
CASSYSSEMNTEAFF
TGTGCCAGCAGTTACTCTTCAGAAATGAACACTGAAGCTTTCTTT
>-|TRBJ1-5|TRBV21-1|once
CASSKGGQGGQPQHF
TGTGCCAGCAGCAAGGGGGGACAGGGCGGTCAGCCCCAGCATTTT
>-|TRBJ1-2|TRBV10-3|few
CAISPGPLYGYTF
TGTGCCATCAGCCCGGGCCCTCTCTATGGCTACACCTTC
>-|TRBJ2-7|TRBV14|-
CASSQDRSSSYEQYF
TGTGCCAGCAGCCAAGATCGGTCTAGTTCCTACGAGCAGTACTTC
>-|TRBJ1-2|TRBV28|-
CACLGQGYGYTF
TGTGCCTGTTTGGGGCAGGGGTATGGCTACACCTTC
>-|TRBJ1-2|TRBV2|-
CASSELGKGYTF
TGTGCCAGCAGTGAACTCGGGAAAGGCTACACCTTC
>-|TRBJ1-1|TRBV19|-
CASSILRADGAFF
-
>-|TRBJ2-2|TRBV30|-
CAWSAPGSTGELFF
TGTGCCTGGAGTGCCCCAGGGTCCACCGGGGAGCTGTTTTTT
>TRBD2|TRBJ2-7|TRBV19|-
CASSVGLAGSYEQYF
TGTGCCAGTAGTGTCGGACTAGCAGGGTCCTACGAGCAGTACTTC
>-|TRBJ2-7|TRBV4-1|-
CASSQEAPYEQYF
TGCGCCAGCAGCCAAGAAGCCCCCTACGAGCAGTACTTC
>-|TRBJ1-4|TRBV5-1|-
CASSRETGDNEKLFF
TGCGCCAGCAGCCGGGAGACAGGAGATAATGAAAAACTGTTTTTT
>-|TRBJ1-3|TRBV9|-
CASSVYSSGNTIYF
TGTGCCAGCAGCGTTTACAGCTCTGGAAACACCATATATTTT
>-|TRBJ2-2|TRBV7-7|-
CASSQGIDTGELFF
TGTGCCAGCTCACAGGGTATAGACACCGGGGAGCTGTTTTTT
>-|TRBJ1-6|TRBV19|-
CASSIWGEVNSPLHF
TGTGCCAGTAGTATTTGGGGAGAAGTAAATTCACCCCTCCACTTT
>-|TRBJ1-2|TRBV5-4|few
CASSSSYNYGYTF
TGTGCCAGCAGCTCATCATATAACTATGGCTACACCTTC
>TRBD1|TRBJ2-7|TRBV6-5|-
CASSYPGQGVYEQYF
TGTGCCAGCAGTTACCCGGGACAGGGCGTCTACGAGCAGTACTTC
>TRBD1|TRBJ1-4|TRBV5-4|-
CASSYGTGNEKLFF
TGTGCCAGCAGCTACGGGACAGGGAACGAAAAACTGTTTTTT
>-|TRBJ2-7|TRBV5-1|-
CASSLGMGGTYEQYF
TGCGCCAGCAGCTTGGGGATGGGGGGAACCTACGAGCAGTACTTC
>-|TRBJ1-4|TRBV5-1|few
CASSPLTATNEKLFF
TGCGCCAGCAGCCCATTGACAGCAACTAATGAAAAACTGTTTTTT
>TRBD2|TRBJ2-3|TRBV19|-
CASSMGLSGGLDTQYF
TGTGCCAGTAGTATGGGACTGAGCGGGGGGTTAGATACGCAGTATTTT